One and the same sample provided the 9 T cell receptor beta chains below, sequenced in a study of blood T cell repertoires in COVID-19. Assay: immunoSEQ multiplex PCR; the TCRdb copy retains only in-frame clones and omits some. Of about 250,000 clones in the sample, roughly 85% are singletons; the top ten hold 9.1%. Sequenced material: PBMCs or T cells enriched from blood (not recorded which). Receptor source: a woman aged 45 to 65 with acute COVID-19.

This chain joins TRBV27 and TRBJ2-1; 8 positions agree with TRBD2. The CDR3 consists of 18 residues. After removal of 0 bases from V and 0 bases from J, the junction contained 7 bases not matched to a gene. The germline gives CDR1 MNHEY, CDR2 SMNVEV (reference sequence). In nucleotides, the CDR3 is TGTGCCAGCAGTTTATCGGGGTACGGGGGGGCCTCCTACAATGAGCAGTTCTTC. Its protein is CASSLSGYGGASYNEQFF.

The gene calls are TRBV7-2 and TRBJ1-5; the match to TRBD1 covers 10 bases. The CDR3 runs 16 residues. With 3 bases clipped from V and 11 bases from J, the junction kept 13 bases outside the gene matches. CDR1 is SGHTA, CDR2 FQGNSA, per germline. The DNA for the CDR3 is TGTGCCAGCAGCTTCTCCGCCGGGACAGGGGCCCGGACCCAGCATTTT. It is translated as CASSFSAGTGARTQHF.

This clone was seen a handful of times. The chain is built from TRBV6-1 and TRBJ1-2; the match to TRBD1 covers 7 bases. Germline loops: CDR1 MNHNS, CDR2 SASEGT. The CDR3 length is 15 residues. V lost 1 base, J lost 4 bases, and 6 bases stayed unmatched. CDR3 bases: TGTGCCAGCAGTGAAGACCCAGGGGGAAGCTATGGCTACACCTTC. It translates to CASSEDPGGSYGYTF.

The V gene is TRBV18, the J gene TRBJ2-2; TRBD1 might be the D (6 bases). The CDR3 consists of 14 residues. With 6 bases removed from V and 4 bases from J, the gap between germline ends came to 12 bases. The V gene's germline CDR1 is KGHSH and CDR2 LQKENI. CDR3 region: CASSQDSLTGELFF. The CDR3 DNA reads as TGTGCCAGCTCTCAGGACAGCCTCACCGGGGAGCTGTTTTTT.

This clone was counted ten times or more. The chain uses TRBV19 and TRBJ2-1; the match to TRBD2 covers 15 bases. This CDR3 has 18 residues. Germline V gene sequence: CDR1 LNHDA, CDR2 SQIVND (reference sequence). Trimming removed 3 bases from V and 4 bases from J; junction bases left unmatched: 7. Here the CDR3 DNA reads TGTGCCAGTAGTATTCTCACTGGACTAGCGGGGGGGTACAATGAGCAGTTCTTC. Residues: CASSILTGLAGGYNEQFF.

This sequence joins TRBV5-1 and TRBJ2-1; 9 positions agree with TRBD1. This CDR3 has 15 residues. CDR1 is SGHRS, CDR2 YFSETQ, per germline. Trimming removed 0 bases from V and 4 bases from J; junction bases left unmatched: 2. CDR3 nucleotides: TGCGCCAGCAGCTTGGTACAGGGGGCGTACAATGAGCAGTTCTTC. Translation gives CASSLVQGAYNEQFF.

This sequence joins TRBV2 and TRBJ1-5; TRBD1 might be the D (6 bases). CDR3 length: 14 amino acids. Germline V gene data show CDR1 as SNHLY and CDR2 as FYNNEI. The V end was cut by 8 bases, the J end by 0 bases, with 11 bases between. The CDR3 DNA sequence: TGTGCCAGCTCTGGGACAAATAGCAATCAGCCCCAGCATTTT. Its protein is CASSGTNSNQPQHF.

Only one count was recorded for this clone. CDR3 amino acids: CASSSPGNSPLHF. The CDR3 DNA reads as TGTGCCAGCAGTTCCCCGGGAAATTCACCCCTCCACTTT. The chain joins TRBV12-3 or TRBV12-4 to TRBJ1-6; D is ambiguous. The CDR3 has 13 amino acids. Trimming removed 4 bases from V and 7 bases from J, with 8 bases in between.

The gene calls are TRBV5-1 and TRBJ1-2; D not certain. Trimming took off 2 bases at V and 6 bases at J, with 17 bases between the two ends. In germline, CDR1 is SGHRS, CDR2 YFSETQ. This CDR3 region has 15 residues. The CDR3 here is CASSFYPSSGNGYTF. CDR3 nucleotide sequence: TGCGCCAGCAGCTTCTACCCCTCCAGCGGGAATGGCTACACCTTC. The whole variable domain, filled in from reference TRBV5-1 and TRBJ1-2, reads KAGVTQTPRYLIKTRGQQVTLSCSPISGHRSVSWYQQTPGQGLQFLFEYFSETQRNKGNFPGRFSGRQFSNSRSEMNVSTLELGDSALYLCASSFYPSSGNGYTFGSGTRLTVV.